The subject of this entry is one T cell receptor (beta chain). The sample is drawn from a study of blood T cell repertoires in COVID-19. At the level of the study: T cells, B-cell-depleted T cells, or PBMCs supplied cDNA or gDNA.

From germline, CDR1 is SGHTA and CDR2 FQGNSA. The CDR3 loop spans 14 amino acids. The V end lost 4 bases, the J end lost 4 bases, and 11 bases lay between the germline ends. Assignments of participants to cohorts depended upon their own reported clinical history. Original methodology: Counts of nucleated cells, estimated from reference gene primer amplification, were obtained. Sequenced by immunoSEQ multiplex PCR; TCRdb stores in-frame clones only, minus some. The DNA was the basis for D and trimming; V, J and clone size are from that table. The table includes roughly 240,000 clones, approximately 85% detected once.

Sequencing was performed on PBMCs or T cells enriched from blood (not recorded which). The chain uses TRBV7-2 and TRBJ2-1, with D unresolved. This clonotype was sampled from a woman in her forties or fifties with acute COVID-19. CDR3: CASSSASTYNEQFF. Here the CDR3 DNA reads TGTGCCAGCAGCTCCGCCTCCACATACAATGAGCAGTTCTTC.